The TCR beta chain described here comes from a study of control samples from healthy donors and cancer patients. V was pared by 2 bases and J by 2 bases, with 7 bases between. The CDR3 consists of 13 residues. Germline loops: CDR1 MNHEY, CDR2 SMNVEV (reference sequence). Sequencing was performed with immunoSEQ multiplex PCR; in TCRdb, only in-frame clones are kept and a portion is missing. The top ten hold approximately 4.9% of the sample, which has 150,000 or so clones, around 88% seen once. Sequenced: blood. This chain joins TRBV27 and TRBJ2-7; no firm D call. The TCR was taken from a woman in her thirties in good health. CDR3 in DNA: TGTGCCAGCAGTTTAGCCCCAACCTACGAGCAGTACTTC. It translates to CASSLAPTYEQYF.